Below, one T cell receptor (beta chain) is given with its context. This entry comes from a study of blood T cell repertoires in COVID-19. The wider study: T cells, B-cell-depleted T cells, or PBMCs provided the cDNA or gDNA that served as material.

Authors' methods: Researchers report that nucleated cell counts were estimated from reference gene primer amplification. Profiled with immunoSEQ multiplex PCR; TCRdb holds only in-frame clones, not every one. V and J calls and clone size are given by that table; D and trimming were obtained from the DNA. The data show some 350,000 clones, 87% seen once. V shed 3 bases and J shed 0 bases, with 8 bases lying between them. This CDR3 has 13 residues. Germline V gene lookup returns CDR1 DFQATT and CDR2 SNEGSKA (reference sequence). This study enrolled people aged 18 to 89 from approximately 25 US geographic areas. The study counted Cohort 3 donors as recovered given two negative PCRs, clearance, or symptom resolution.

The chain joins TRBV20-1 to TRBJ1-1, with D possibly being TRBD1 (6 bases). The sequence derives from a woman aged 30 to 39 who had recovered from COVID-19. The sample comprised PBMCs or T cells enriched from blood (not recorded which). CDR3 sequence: CSASQGLNTEAFF. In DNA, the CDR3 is TGCAGTGCTAGTCAGGGGCTGAACACTGAAGCTTTCTTT.